Each of the 32 T cell receptor beta chains below was sequenced from the same sample in a study of cytomegalovirus exposure and HLA in healthy donors (dated by TCRdb to 2016 to 2017). The method behind the library was the immunoSEQ multiplex PCR assay. For the multiplex PCR, a mixture combining 60 forward primers for TCR Vbeta segments and 13 reverse primers for TCR Jbeta segments was used. TCRdb holds this immuneACCESS table with in-frame rearrangements only. Some clones are missing; in checked studies, unresolved V genes explain under half, and the rest has no known cause. The sample table holds some 130,000 clones, of which roughly four fifths were seen once. The ten largest clonotypes hold 2.5% to 3% of the sample. What was sequenced was PBMCs. The receptors here all came from a boy aged 2 to 10 in good health and CMV-seronegative.

V gene TRBV6-6 combines with J gene TRBJ2-2; D uncertain. The germline V gene encodes CDR1 MNHNY and CDR2 SVGAGI (reference sequence). The V gene lost 4 bases and the J gene lost 6 bases, with 18 bases spanning the gap. This CDR3 region has 16 residues. CDR3 DNA: TGTGCCAGCAGTTCACCGATAGAGAATTTATCCGGGGAGCTGTTTTTT. This translates into CASSSPIENLSGELFF.

This clone was detected only once. The J gene is TRBJ1-5, the V gene TRBV7-9; D gene unclear. The germline V gene encodes CDR1 SEHNR and CDR2 FQNEAQ (reference sequence). The germline V and J ends were trimmed by 4 bases and 5 bases, with 15 bases remaining between them. The CDR3 runs to 15 residues. CDR3 DNA: TGTGCCAGCAGCTCGCAGACCATCCGGGATCAGCCCCAGCATTTT. Its protein product is CASSSQTIRDQPQHF.

Note on this clone: One base away lies a much larger clone, so this may be a sequencing read error. CDR3 sequence: CASSPGQNTEAFF. The CDR3 DNA sequence: TGTGCCAGCAGTCCGGGACAGAACACTGAAGCTTTCTTT. The rearrangement links TRBV7-3 to TRBJ1-1, with D maybe TRBD1 (6 bases). The germline V gene encodes CDR1 SGHTA and CDR2 FQGTGA. V shed 6 bases and J shed 1 base, with 9 bases lying between them. The CDR3 totals 13 residues.

The chain combines TRBV27 with TRBJ2-7, with D perhaps matching TRBD1 (6 bases). CDR1 and CDR2 from the germline V gene are MNHEY and SMNVEV (reference sequence). The CDR3 length is 13 residues. V was trimmed by 6 bases and J by 3 bases, leaving 12 bases between them. The CDR3 loop is CASRGNRDYEQYF. CDR3 bases: TGTGCCAGCAGGGGTAACAGGGACTACGAGCAGTACTTC.

This chain uses TRBV19 with TRBJ1-5, with 7 bases aligning to TRBD1. Germline lookup yields CDR1 LNHDA and CDR2 SQIVND (reference sequence). This CDR3 spans 14 amino acids. The ends lost 6 bases at V and 2 bases at J; junction bases unmatched: 4. The CDR3 here is CASSDRAGNQPQHF. The CDR3 nucleotides are TGTGCCAGTAGCGACAGGGCAGGCAATCAGCCCCAGCATTTT.

The rearrangement uses TRBV7-3 and TRBJ1-2; 7 bases are a match to TRBD1. The germline V gene has CDR1 SGHTA and CDR2 FQGTGA. The J segment lost 8 bases and the V segment lost 2 bases, leaving 5 bases of the junction unmatched. This CDR3 region has 13 residues. In nucleotides, the CDR3 is TGTGCCAGCAGCTTAGAGGGGGCGGGCGGCTACACCTTC. This encodes CASSLEGAGGYTF.

The chain couples TRBV6-5 to TRBJ2-7, with D perhaps TRBD1 (5 bases). Trimming shortened V by 0 bases and J by 4 bases, and 10 bases separated the two germline ends. The CDR3 contains 14 residues. From germline, CDR1 is MNHEY and CDR2 SVGAGI. CDR3 nucleotides: TGTGCCAGCAGTTACTCAGATGACAGATACGAGCAGTACTTC. Translation: CASSYSDDRYEQYF.

CDR3 coding DNA: TGCGCCAGCAGTCTTATATGGGACAGTGATGGCTACACCTTC. This gives the protein CASSLIWDSDGYTF. The chain has TRBV23-1 and TRBJ1-2; 7 bases map to TRBD1. TRBV23-1 is marked as an open reading frame, function uncertain. After removal of 4 bases from V and 6 bases from J, the junction contained 8 bases not matched to a gene. The CDR3 spans 14 residues.

The chain carries TRBV4-3 and TRBJ1-5; no firm D call. Per the germline V gene, CDR1 is LGHNA and CDR2 is YSLEER. The V gene lost 0 bases and the J gene lost 1 base, with 10 bases spanning the gap. The CDR3 is 16 amino acids. As DNA, the CDR3 is TGCGCCAGCAGCCAAGACCCTCCGGAGAGCAATCAGCCCCAGCATTTT. Encoded protein: CASSQDPPESNQPQHF.

The chain joins TRBV5-1 to TRBJ2-1, with 11 bases lining up with TRBD2. Per germline, CDR1 SGHRS and CDR2 YFSETQ. The CDR3 spans 16 residues. V trimming: 3 bases; J trimming: 3 bases; junction bases outside the gene matches: 5. CDR3 region: CASSWGLAVVYNEQFF. The DNA of the CDR3 is TGCGCCAGCAGCTGGGGACTAGCGGTGGTCTACAATGAGCAGTTCTTC.

There are a few counts of this clone. The chain combines TRBV11-3 with TRBJ1-1; unclear D gene. Germline assignment: CDR1 SGHNT and CDR2 YENEEA. CDR3 length: 14 residues. Deletions cut 0 bases from V and 1 base from J, with 6 bases between. The chain's CDR3 is CASSLEGGNTEAFF. Here the CDR3 DNA reads TGTGCCAGCAGCTTAGAGGGAGGGAACACTGAAGCTTTCTTT.

The V call is TRBV6-1, the J call TRBJ2-1; D remains ambiguous. The CDR3 has 13 residues. Germline-derived CDR1 and CDR2 are MNHNS and SASEGT. V was pared by 2 bases and J by 1 base, with 3 bases between. The CDR3: CASSETSYNEQFF. The CDR3 nucleotides read TGTGCCAGCAGTGAAACTTCCTACAATGAGCAGTTCTTC.

The V call is TRBV6-5, the J call TRBJ1-1; D call uncertain. The CDR3 has 16 amino acids. Trimming removed 2 bases from V and 8 bases from J, with 21 bases in between. Germline V gene sequence: CDR1 MNHEY, CDR2 SVGAGI. The CDR3 coding sequence is TGTGCCAGCAGTTACCAACCGGGTATGATTGGGTGGGAAGCTTTCTTT. Translated, it gives CASSYQPGMIGWEAFF.

This clone was observed a few times. The chain couples TRBV7-6 to TRBJ2-7; D might be TRBD1 (5 bases). CDR3 length: 15 residues. CDR1 and CDR2 from the germline V gene are SGHVS and FNYEAQ. V was pared by 0 bases and J by 1 base, with 10 bases between. The CDR3 is CASSLAPGRSYEQYF. CDR3 in DNA: TGTGCCAGCAGCTTAGCTCCAGGGCGGTCCTACGAGCAGTACTTC.

The CDR3 coding sequence is TGTGCCAGCAGTTTATCCCCACTCTCGGAGAAGCAGTACGTC. Translation: CASSLSPLSEKQYV. The rearrangement links TRBV27 to TRBJ2-7; no definite D call. CDR1 is MNHEY and CDR2 is SMNVEV in the germline V gene (reference sequence). The CDR3 has 14 residues. V was trimmed by 0 bases and J by 8 bases, leaving 14 bases between them.

The CDR3: CARSPLTSGGLHRGAVF. Written as DNA, the CDR3 is TGTGCCAGAAGCCCCCTGACTAGCGGGGGCCTACACCGGGGAGCTGTTTTT. This rearrangement joins TRBV7-5 to TRBJ2-2; no DNA check was done on the table's D call, TRBD2. TRBV7-5 has pseudogene status. This CDR3 is built from 17 residues.

The chain uses TRBV2 and TRBJ2-2; D uncertain. The V and J ends lost 3 bases and 0 bases respectively, with 11 bases between them. Germline CDR1 reads SNHLY; CDR2 reads FYNNEI. The length of the CDR3 is 16 residues. The CDR3 loop is CASSEGRRPNTGELFF. CDR3 in DNA: TGTGCCAGCAGTGAGGGCAGAAGACCGAACACCGGGGAGCTGTTTTTT.

The chain joins TRBV10-1 to TRBJ1-1, with D tentatively TRBD1 (6 bases). This CDR3 is 14 amino acids long. Trimming took 10 bases from V and 8 from J, leaving 23 bases between them. From germline, CDR1 is WNHNN and CDR2 SYGVQD (reference sequence). The CDR3 loop is CATRPGTGCIEAFF. The CDR3 coding sequence is TGCGCCACTAGGCCGGGAACAGGGTGTATCGAAGCTTTCTTT.

The chain couples TRBV2 to TRBJ1-4; no reliable D call. CDR3 length: 17 amino acids. Trimming took 1 base from V and 8 from J, leaving 20 bases between them. Germline CDR1 is SNHLY and CDR2 is FYNNEI. The CDR3 DNA reads TGTGCCAGCAGTGAAGACCTAAGGGAGTGGACGGGGGAAAAACTGTTTTTT. It yields the protein CASSEDLREWTGEKLFF.

V and J are TRBV9 and TRBJ1-5, with 9 bases that match TRBD1. The junction had 9 bases not matched to a gene; V was cut back by 0 bases and J by 5 bases. The CDR3 runs 17 residues. The germline gives CDR1 SGDLS, CDR2 YYNGEE. The CDR3 nucleotides read TGTGCCAGCAGCGTAGGGGTTGGGGACAGGGCAGATCAGCCCCAGCATTTT. Translation gives CASSVGVGDRADQPQHF.

V is TRBV2 and J is TRBJ2-7; 9 positions agree with TRBD2. This CDR3 is built from 14 residues. J was trimmed by 3 bases and V by 5 bases; bases with no gene match: 5. Germline CDR1 is SNHLY and CDR2 is FYNNEI. In DNA, the CDR3 is TGTGCCAGCAGTCCCCAGACTAGCGGCTACGAGCAGTACGTC. Its translation is CASSPQTSGYEQYV.

The chain couples TRBV6-1 to TRBJ1-2, with a weak D call TRBD1 (6 bases). Trimming pared 3 bases from V and 8 bases from J, leaving 16 bases between. Per the germline V gene, CDR1 is MNHNS and CDR2 is SASEGT. The CDR3 spans 14 residues. The CDR3 sequence: CASSDPGQLMGYTF. The CDR3 DNA reads TGTGCCAGCAGTGATCCGGGACAACTTATGGGCTACACCTTC.

This clone was counted a few times. This sequence joins TRBV9 and TRBJ2-3; D may be TRBD2 (6 bases). V lost 4 bases, J lost 4 bases, and 16 bases lay in between. The germline V gene has CDR1 SGDLS and CDR2 YYNGEE. CDR3 length equals 15 residues. The DNA of the CDR3 is TGTGCCAGCAGCCCTGGACTACCCCGCGCAGATACGCAGTATTTT. Its translation: CASSPGLPRADTQYF.

V is TRBV5-1 and J is TRBJ2-3; TRBD1 aligns across 7 bases. The CDR3 is 15 amino acids. Trimming at V came to 3 bases and at J to 4 bases, leaving 8 bases not matched to a gene. Germline-derived CDR1 and CDR2 are SGHRS and YFSETQ. CDR3 sequence reads: CASSSGGFNADTQYF. In nucleotides, the CDR3 is TGCGCCAGCAGCTCAGGGGGTTTCAACGCAGATACGCAGTATTTT.

This clone was seen more than once but under ten times. The chain links TRBV11-3 to TRBJ1-1, with TRBD1 as a possible D gene (6 bases). Germline CDR1 and CDR2: SGHNT and YENEEA. The CDR3 loop spans 14 amino acids. Trimming removed 3 bases from V and 1 base from J, with 9 bases in between. This chain's CDR3 is CASSLGGQNTEAFF. The CDR3 DNA follows: TGTGCCAGCAGCTTGGGGGGGCAGAACACTGAAGCTTTCTTT.

The genes are TRBV4-1 and TRBJ2-1, with 8 bases matching TRBD2. The germline V gene has CDR1 MGHRA and CDR2 YSYEKL. With V trimmed by 4 bases and J by 8 bases, 10 bases remained unmatched. The CDR3 totals 15 residues. CDR3 in amino acids: CASSRGGTTGDEQFF. In DNA form, the CDR3 reads TGCGCCAGCAGCCGCGGGGGGACCACCGGGGATGAGCAGTTCTTC.

The table lists this clone with a few counts. The chain couples TRBV6-1 to TRBJ1-1, with D perhaps TRBD1 (5 bases). This CDR3 contains 12 residues. The V end lost 4 bases, the J end lost 5 bases, and 8 bases lay between the germline ends. CDR1 MNHNS and CDR2 SASEGT come from the germline V gene. The DNA of the CDR3 is TGTGCCAGCAGTGTACAGGAGACTGAAGCTTTCTTT. This translates into CASSVQETEAFF.

The V call is TRBV7-2, the J call TRBJ2-7; 10 nucleotides match TRBD2. V was clipped by 5 bases and J by 7 bases; unmatched bases: 8. The CDR3 extends over 14 amino acids. Looked up from germline, CDR1 is SGHTA and CDR2 is FQGNSA. The CDR3 protein is CASSALAGAREQYF. Written as DNA, the CDR3 is TGTGCCAGCAGCGCTCTAGCGGGGGCGCGGGAGCAGTACTTC.

The chain uses TRBV29-1 and TRBJ1-1; 7 nucleotides line up with TRBD1. The junction had 15 bases not matched to a gene; V was cut back by 4 bases and J by 7 bases. The CDR3 sequence is 15 residues long. Per germline, CDR1 SQVTM and CDR2 ANQGSEA. CDR3 sequence reads: CSVANIGQALCEAFF. Here the CDR3 DNA reads TGCAGCGTTGCCAATATCGGACAGGCACTATGTGAAGCTTTCTTT.

This clone came up a few times. This chain joins TRBV7-3 and TRBJ2-1; 9 bases are a match to TRBD2. CDR1 and CDR2 from the germline V gene are SGHTA and FQGTGA. This CDR3 is 15 amino acids long. The J segment lost 3 bases and the V segment lost 7 bases, leaving 7 bases of the junction unmatched. For the CDR3, the DNA is TGTGCCAGCAATTCCGCGGGAGGGGACTACAATGAGCAGTTCTTC. Encoded protein: CASNSAGGDYNEQFF.

V is TRBV6-1 and J is TRBJ2-3, with a weak D call TRBD2 (5 bases). This CDR3 comprises 15 residues. CDR1 and CDR2 (germline): MNHNS, SASEGT. V shed 8 bases and J shed 2 bases, with 17 bases lying between them. The CDR3 region is CASFKELVLTDTQYF. The DNA of the CDR3 is TGTGCCAGCTTTAAGGAACTAGTTCTCACAGATACGCAGTATTTT.

The chain uses TRBV19 and TRBJ1-2, with 11 bases fitting TRBD1. The CDR3 loop spans 14 amino acids. Per the germline V gene, CDR1 is LNHDA and CDR2 is SQIVND (reference sequence). V was clipped by 5 bases and J by 5 bases; unmatched bases: 4. The CDR3 region has the DNA TGTGCCAGTAGTTTTGGACAGGGGGCATATGGCTACACCTTC. Its translation: CASSFGQGAYGYTF.